This T cell receptor beta chain was identified during a study of cytomegalovirus exposure and HLA in healthy donors. The CDR3 totals 13 residues. The V gene lost 5 bases and the J gene lost 1 base, with 8 bases spanning the gap. Germline V CDR1 and CDR2: MNHEY, SMNVEV (reference sequence). Points on this clone: Its antigen is currently unknown.

The PCR contained 60 Vbeta and 13 Jbeta primers. TCRdb's table, derived via immunoSEQ multiplex PCR, lists solely in-frame clones and lacks some. The data contain about 140,000 clones, roughly 80% of them singletons. Whole-study results and caveats: Specificity of three CMV-associated chains for CMV antigens was verified in vitro. The authors enumerated 150 to 200 TCR beta chains as linked to cytomegalovirus.

The sequencing input was PBMCs. The chain links TRBV27 to TRBJ1-1; D is uncertain. The receptor was derived from a female donor in good health and CMV-seronegative. CDR3 in DNA: TGTGCCAGCAGTAAAACACAGAACACTGAAGCTTTCTTT. Amino acid sequence: CASSKTQNTEAFF.